This is a list of T cell receptor beta chains from one sample in a study of T cell responses to AZD1222 COVID-19 vaccine. The table came from immunoSEQ multiplex PCR; TCRdb's copy has only in-frame clones and leaves some out. The sample holds 80,000 to 95,000 clones, about 90% seen once. The sequencing here drew on peripheral blood, taken on day 0 of AZD1222 vaccination. These receptors were collected from an adult in good health. CDR3s include the opening cysteine and the closing phenylalanine or tryptophan. Fields, in order: D gene, J gene, clone size, V gene, CDR3 DNA, CDR3 protein. A D gene is named only where the DNA matches it firmly. Size is stated for part of the rows, as once, few or many counts, or as a class when the clone is expanded.

>TRBD1|TRBJ2-7|NA|TRBV7-8
TGTGCCAGCAGCCCTTGGGACAGCTCCTACGAGCAGTACTTC
CASSPWDSSYEQYF
>NA|TRBJ1-2|NA|TRBV5-1
TGCGCCAGCAGCTTGGGCCAGGGGTTTTATGGCTACACCTTC
CASSLGQGFYGYTF
>NA|TRBJ2-1|NA|TRBV7-9
TGTGCCAGCACCACCTGGGGATATGAGCAGTTCTTC
CASTTWGYEQFF
>NA|TRBJ1-6|NA|TRBV2
TGTGCCAGCAGTGTTAACAGGGACCCCTATAATTCACCCCTCCACTTT
CASSVNRDPYNSPLHF
>NA|TRBJ1-1|NA|TRBV7-8
TGTGCCAGCAGCTCCCGTATGAACACTGAAGCTTTCTTT
CASSSRMNTEAFF
>NA|TRBJ1-1|NA|TRBV12-3/TRBV12-4
TGTGCCAGCACTCTCCAGGTGAACACTGAAGCTTTCTTT
CASTLQVNTEAFF
>TRBD1|TRBJ1-6|NA|TRBV7-9
TGTGCCAGCAGCCGATTACAGGGGGATAATTCACCCCTCCACTTT
CASSRLQGDNSPLHF
>NA|TRBJ2-7|NA|TRBV12-5
TGTGCTAGTGCGGACTCAGGGAGCTCCTACGAGCAGTACTTC
CASADSGSSYEQYF
>TRBD1|TRBJ2-5|NA|TRBV5-4
TGTGCCAGCAGCTACGGGACAGGGGGGCCGGAGACCCAGTACTTC
CASSYGTGGPETQYF
>NA|TRBJ1-5|NA|TRBV18
TGTGCCAGCTCACTCAACGATCAGCCCCAGCATTTT
CASSLNDQPQHF
>NA|TRBJ1-1|NA|TRBV19
TGTGCCAGTAGTTGGGGGCAGGGGAGAGGGAACACTGAAGCTTTCTTT
CASSWGQGRGNTEAFF
>NA|TRBJ2-3|NA|TRBV20-1
TGCAGTGCTAAGACGAGAGGTACGCAGTATTTT
CSAKTRGTQYF
>NA|TRBJ1-4|NA|TRBV9
TGTGCCAGCAGCCATGAGGGAGGTTGGCAAGAAAAACTGTTTTTT
CASSHEGGWQEKLFF
>NA|TRBJ2-5|few|TRBV5-4
TGTGCCAGCAGCTCTGCTTCTCGGGAGACCCAGTACTTC
CASSSASRETQYF
>TRBD1|TRBJ1-4|NA|TRBV9
TGTGCCAGCAGCGTCCCGACAGGGCACTGGGAAAAACTGTTTTTT
CASSVPTGHWEKLFF
>TRBD1|TRBJ1-2|once|TRBV27
TGTGCCAGCAGTTTAGGAGGGGGCGCGTCCTATGGCTACACCTTC
CASSLGGGASYGYTF
>NA|TRBJ1-1|NA|TRBV5-1
TGCGCCAGCAGCTTGATGGGGCGTAACACTGAAGCTTTCTTT
CASSLMGRNTEAFF
>NA|TRBJ1-2|NA|TRBV6-5
TGTGCCAGCACCGTGACAGACTATGGCTACACCTTC
CASTVTDYGYTF
>TRBD1|TRBJ1-2|NA|TRBV7-3
TGTGCCAGCAGGCTCTCCCGGGACAGGTCCTATGGCTACACCTTC
CASRLSRDRSYGYTF
>TRBD2|TRBJ2-2|NA|TRBV3-1/TRBV3-2
TGTGCCAGCAGCCAGGAGGGCCGGGGGGACACCGGGGAGCTGTTTTTT
CASSQEGRGDTGELFF